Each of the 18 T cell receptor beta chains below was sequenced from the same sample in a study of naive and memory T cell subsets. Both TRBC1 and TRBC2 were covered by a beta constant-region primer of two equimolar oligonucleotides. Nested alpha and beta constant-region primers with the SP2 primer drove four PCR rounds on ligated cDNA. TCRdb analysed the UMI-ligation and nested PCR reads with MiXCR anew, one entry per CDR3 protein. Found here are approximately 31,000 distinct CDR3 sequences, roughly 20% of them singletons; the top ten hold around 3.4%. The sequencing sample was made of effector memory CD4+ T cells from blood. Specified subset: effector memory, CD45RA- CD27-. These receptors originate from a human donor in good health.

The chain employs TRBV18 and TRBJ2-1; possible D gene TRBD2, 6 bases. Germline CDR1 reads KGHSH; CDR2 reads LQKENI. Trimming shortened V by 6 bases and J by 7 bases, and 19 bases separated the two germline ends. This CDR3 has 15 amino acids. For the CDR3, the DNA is TGTGCCAGCTCGAGTCTCCCGGGAGAGGTGAATGAGCAGTTCTTC. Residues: CASSSLPGEVNEQFF.

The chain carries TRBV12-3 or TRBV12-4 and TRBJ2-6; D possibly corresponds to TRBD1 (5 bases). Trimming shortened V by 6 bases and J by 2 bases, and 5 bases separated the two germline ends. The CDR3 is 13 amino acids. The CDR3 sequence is CASRGPGANVLTF. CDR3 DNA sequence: TGTGCCAGCAGGGGGCCTGGGGCCAACGTCCTGACTTTC.

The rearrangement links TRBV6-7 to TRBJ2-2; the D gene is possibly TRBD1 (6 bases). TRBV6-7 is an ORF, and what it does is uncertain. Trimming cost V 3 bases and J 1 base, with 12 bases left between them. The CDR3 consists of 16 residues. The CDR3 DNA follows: TGTGCCAGCAGTTATCTAAGGGGGATGAACACCGGGGAGCTGTTTTTT. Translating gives CASSYLRGMNTGELFF.

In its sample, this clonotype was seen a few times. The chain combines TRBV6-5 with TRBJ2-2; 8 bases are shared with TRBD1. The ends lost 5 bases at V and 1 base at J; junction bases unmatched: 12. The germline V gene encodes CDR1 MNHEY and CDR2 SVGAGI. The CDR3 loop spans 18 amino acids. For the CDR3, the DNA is TGTGCCAGCAGTCAAGCCAGGGGGCTGAAGTTGAACACCGGGGAGCTGTTTTTT. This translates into CASSQARGLKLNTGELFF.

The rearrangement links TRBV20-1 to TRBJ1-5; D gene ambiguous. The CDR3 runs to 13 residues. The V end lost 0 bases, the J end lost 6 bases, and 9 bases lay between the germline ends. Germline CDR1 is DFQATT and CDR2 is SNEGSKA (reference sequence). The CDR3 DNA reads TGCAGTGCTAGAGATTTGGGCGGTCAGCCCCAGCATTTT. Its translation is CSARDLGGQPQHF.

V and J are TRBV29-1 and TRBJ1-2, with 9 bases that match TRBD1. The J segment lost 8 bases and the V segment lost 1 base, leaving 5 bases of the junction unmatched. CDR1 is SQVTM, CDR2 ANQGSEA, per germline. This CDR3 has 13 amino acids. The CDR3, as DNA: TGCAGCGTTGAAGTTACAGGGGGCTGGGGCTACACCTTC. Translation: CSVEVTGGWGYTF. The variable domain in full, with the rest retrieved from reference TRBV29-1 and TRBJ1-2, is SAVISQKPSRDICQRGTSLTIQCQVDSQVTMMFWYRQQPGQSLTLIATANQGSEATYESGFVIDKFPISRPNLTFSTLTVSNMSPEDSSIYLCSVEVTGGWGYTFGSGTRLTVV.

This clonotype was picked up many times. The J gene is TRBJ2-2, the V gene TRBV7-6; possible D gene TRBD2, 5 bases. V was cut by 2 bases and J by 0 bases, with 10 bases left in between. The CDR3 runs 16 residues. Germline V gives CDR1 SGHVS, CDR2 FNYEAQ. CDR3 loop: CASSLSRTSNTGELFF. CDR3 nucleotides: TGTGCCAGCAGCTTAAGCCGGACTTCGAACACCGGGGAGCTGTTTTTT.

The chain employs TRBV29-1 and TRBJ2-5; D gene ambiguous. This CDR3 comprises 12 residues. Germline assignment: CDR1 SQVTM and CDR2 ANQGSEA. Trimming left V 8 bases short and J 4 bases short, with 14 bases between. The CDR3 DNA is TGCAGCCCTAAATCATTTGGAGAGACCCAGTACTTC. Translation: CSPKSFGETQYF.

For the CDR3, the DNA is TGTGCCAGCAGCCCAGGACGGTTCATGAACACTGAAGCTTTCTTT. It translates to CASSPGRFMNTEAFF. The gene calls are TRBV9 and TRBJ1-1; D is undetermined. Trimming took 4 bases from V and 0 from J, leaving 13 bases between them. Germline values: CDR1 SGDLS, CDR2 YYNGEE. CDR3 length equals 15 residues.

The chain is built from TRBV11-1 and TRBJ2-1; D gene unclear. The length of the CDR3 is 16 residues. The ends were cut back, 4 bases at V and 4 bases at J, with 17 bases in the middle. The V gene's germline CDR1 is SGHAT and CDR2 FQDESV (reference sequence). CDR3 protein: CASSSRGAFTYNEQFF. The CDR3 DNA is TGTGCCAGCAGCTCCCGAGGCGCTTTTACGTACAATGAGCAGTTCTTC.

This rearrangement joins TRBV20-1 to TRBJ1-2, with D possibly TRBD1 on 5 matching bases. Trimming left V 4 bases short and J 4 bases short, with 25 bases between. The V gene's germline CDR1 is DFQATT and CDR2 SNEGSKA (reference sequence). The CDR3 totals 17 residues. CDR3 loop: CSATIHRRGQGTYGYTF. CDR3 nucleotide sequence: TGCAGTGCTACAATTCATCGGAGAGGGCAGGGAACCTATGGCTACACCTTC.

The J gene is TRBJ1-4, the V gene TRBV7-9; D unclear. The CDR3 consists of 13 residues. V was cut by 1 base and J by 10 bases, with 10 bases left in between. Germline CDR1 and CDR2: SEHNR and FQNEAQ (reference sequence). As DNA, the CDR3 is TGTGCCAGCAGCTTAGACAGTGGGGTAAAACTGTTTTTT. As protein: CASSLDSGVKLFF.

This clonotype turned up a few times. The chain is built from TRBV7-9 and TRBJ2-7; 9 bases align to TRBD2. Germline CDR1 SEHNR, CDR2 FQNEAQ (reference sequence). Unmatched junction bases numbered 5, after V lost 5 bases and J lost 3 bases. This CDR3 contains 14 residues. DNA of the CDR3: TGTGCCAGCAGCCATGGTAGCGGGAGCTACGAGCAGTACTTC. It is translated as CASSHGSGSYEQYF. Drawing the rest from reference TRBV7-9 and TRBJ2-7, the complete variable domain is DTGVSQNPRHKITKRGQNVTFRCDPISEHNRLYWYRQTLGQGPEFLTYFQNEAQLEKSRLLSDRFSAERPKGSFSTLEIQRTEQGDSAMYLCASSHGSGSYEQYFGPGTRLTVT.

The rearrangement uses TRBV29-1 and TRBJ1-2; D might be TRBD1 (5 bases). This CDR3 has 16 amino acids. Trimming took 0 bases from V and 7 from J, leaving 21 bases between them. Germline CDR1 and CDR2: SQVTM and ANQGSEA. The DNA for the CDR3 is TGCAGCGTTGAAGATTTGAACAGGACCCCCCGAGGTGGCTACACCTTC. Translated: CSVEDLNRTPRGGYTF.

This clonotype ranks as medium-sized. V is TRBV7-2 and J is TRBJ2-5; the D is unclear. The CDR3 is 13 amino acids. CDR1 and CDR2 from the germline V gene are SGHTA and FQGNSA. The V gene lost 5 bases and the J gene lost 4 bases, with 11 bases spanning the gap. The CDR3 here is CASSPTYGETQYF. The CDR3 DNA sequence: TGTGCCAGCAGCCCTACCTACGGAGAGACCCAGTACTTC.

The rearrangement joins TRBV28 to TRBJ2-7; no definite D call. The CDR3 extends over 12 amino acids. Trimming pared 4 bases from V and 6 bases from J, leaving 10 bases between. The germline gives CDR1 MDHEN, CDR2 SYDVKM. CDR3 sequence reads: CASSSEFLEQYF. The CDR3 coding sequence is TGTGCCAGCAGTTCCGAATTCCTCGAGCAGTACTTC.

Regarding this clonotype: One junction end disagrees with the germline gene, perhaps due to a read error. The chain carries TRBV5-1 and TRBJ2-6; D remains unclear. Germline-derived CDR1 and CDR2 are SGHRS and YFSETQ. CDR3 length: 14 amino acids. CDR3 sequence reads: CVSSFSSGANVLTF. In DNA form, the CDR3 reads TGCGTCAGCAGCTTTAGCTCTGGGGCCAACGTCCTGACTTTC.

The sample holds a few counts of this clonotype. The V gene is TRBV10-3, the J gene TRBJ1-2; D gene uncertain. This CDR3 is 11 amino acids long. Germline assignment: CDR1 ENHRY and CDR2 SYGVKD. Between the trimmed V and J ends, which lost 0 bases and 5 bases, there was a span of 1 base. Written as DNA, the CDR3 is TGTGCCATCAGTGAGTCTTATGGCTACACCTTC. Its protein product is CAISESYGYTF.